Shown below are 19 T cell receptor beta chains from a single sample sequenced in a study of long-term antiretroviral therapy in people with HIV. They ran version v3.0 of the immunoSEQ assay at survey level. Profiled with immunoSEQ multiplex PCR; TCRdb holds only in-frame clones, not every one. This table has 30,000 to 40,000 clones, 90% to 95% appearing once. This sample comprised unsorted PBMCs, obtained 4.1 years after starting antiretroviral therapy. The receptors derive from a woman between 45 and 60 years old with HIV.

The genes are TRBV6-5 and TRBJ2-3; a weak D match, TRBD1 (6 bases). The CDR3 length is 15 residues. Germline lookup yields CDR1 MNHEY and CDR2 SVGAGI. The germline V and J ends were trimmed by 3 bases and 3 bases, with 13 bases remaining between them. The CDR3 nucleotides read TGTGCCAGCAGTTATTGGGGACAAGCAACAGATACGCAGTATTTT. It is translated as CASSYWGQATDTQYF.

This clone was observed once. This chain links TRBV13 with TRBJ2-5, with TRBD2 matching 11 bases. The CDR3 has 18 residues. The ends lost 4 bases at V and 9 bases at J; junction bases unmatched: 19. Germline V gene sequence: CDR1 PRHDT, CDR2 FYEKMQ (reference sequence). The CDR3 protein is CASSSGQGGTSGGVAQYF. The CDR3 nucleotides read TGTGCCAGCAGCTCCGGACAGGGTGGGACTAGCGGAGGAGTGGCCCAGTACTTC.

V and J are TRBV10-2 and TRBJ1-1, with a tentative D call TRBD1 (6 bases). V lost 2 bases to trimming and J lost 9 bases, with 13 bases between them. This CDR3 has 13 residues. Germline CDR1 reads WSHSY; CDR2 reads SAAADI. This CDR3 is CASSETPRGQAFF. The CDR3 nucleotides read TGCGCCAGCAGTGAGACCCCCAGGGGTCAAGCTTTCTTT.

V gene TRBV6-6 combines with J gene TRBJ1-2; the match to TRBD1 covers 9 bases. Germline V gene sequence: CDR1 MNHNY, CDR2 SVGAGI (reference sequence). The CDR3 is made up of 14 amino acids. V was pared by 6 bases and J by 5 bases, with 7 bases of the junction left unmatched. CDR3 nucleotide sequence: TGTGCCAGCAGCCGGACAGGGGAGGGGTATGGCTACACCTTC. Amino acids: CASSRTGEGYGYTF.

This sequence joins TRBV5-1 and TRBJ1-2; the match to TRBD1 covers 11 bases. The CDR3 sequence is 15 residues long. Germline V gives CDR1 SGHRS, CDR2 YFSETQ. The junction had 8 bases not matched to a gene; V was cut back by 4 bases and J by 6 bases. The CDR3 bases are TGCGCCAGCAGCCCAACCCCGGACAGGGGGCATGGCTACACCTTC. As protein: CASSPTPDRGHGYTF.

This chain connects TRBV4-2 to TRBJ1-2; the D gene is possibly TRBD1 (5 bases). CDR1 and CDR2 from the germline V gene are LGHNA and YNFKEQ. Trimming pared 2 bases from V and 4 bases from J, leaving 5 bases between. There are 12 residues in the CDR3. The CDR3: CASSQQGYGYTF. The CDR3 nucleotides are TGTGCCAGCAGCCAACAGGGCTATGGCTACACCTTC.

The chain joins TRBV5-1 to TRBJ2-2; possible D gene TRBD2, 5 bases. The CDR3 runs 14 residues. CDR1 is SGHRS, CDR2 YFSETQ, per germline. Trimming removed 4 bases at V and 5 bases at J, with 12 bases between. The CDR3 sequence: CASSAGVATGELFF. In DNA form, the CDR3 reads TGCGCCAGCAGCGCCGGGGTGGCTACCGGGGAGCTGTTTTTT.

The CDR3 reads CASSSVAGGPHEQYF. The DNA of the CDR3 is TGTGCCAGCAGTTCTGTAGCGGGGGGGCCGCACGAGCAGTACTTC. The chain links TRBV6-5 to TRBJ2-7; 11 bases align to TRBD2. Germline V gives CDR1 MNHEY, CDR2 SVGAGI. The CDR3 sequence is 15 residues long. V trimming: 4 bases; J trimming: 5 bases; junction bases outside the gene matches: 7.

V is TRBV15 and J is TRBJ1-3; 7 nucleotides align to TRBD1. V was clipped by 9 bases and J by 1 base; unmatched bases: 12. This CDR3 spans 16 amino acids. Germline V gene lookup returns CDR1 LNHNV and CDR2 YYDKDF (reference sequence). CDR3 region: CATGQASVFSGNTIYF. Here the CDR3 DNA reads TGTGCCACAGGACAGGCCAGCGTGTTTTCTGGAAACACCATATATTTT. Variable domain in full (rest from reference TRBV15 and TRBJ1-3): DAMVIQNPRYQVTQFGKPVTLSCSQTLNHNVMYWYQQKSSQAPKLLFHYYDKDFNNEADTPDNFQSRRPNTSFCFLDIRSPGLGDTAMYLCATGQASVFSGNTIYFGEGSWLTVV.

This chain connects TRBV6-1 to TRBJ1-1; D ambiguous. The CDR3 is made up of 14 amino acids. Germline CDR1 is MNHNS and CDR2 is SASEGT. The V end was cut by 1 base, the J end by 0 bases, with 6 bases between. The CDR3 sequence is CASSEEDLNTEAFF. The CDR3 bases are TGTGCCAGCAGTGAAGAGGACTTGAACACTGAAGCTTTCTTT.

The CDR3, as DNA: TGTGCCAGCAGTTTTTCGGGAGGGGAATCACCCCTCCACTTT. Its protein product is CASSFSGGESPLHF. This chain connects TRBV27 to TRBJ1-6; maybe TRBD1 (5 bases). Trimming left V 3 bases short and J 10 bases short, with 13 bases between. From germline, CDR1 is MNHEY and CDR2 SMNVEV (reference sequence). This CDR3 has 14 amino acids.

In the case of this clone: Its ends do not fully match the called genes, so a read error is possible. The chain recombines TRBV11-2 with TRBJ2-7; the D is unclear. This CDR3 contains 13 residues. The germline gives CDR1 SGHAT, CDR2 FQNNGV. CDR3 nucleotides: TGTGCCAGCAGTTTAGGGCCGGGTACCGTGCAGTACTTC. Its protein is CASSLGPGTVQYF.

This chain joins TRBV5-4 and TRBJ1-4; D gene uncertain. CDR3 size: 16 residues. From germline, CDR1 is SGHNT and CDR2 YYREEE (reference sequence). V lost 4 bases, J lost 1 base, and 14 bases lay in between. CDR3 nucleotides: TGTGCCAGCAGCCCGGGCGGCGGACGAACTAATGAAAAACTGTTTTTT. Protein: CASSPGGGRTNEKLFF.

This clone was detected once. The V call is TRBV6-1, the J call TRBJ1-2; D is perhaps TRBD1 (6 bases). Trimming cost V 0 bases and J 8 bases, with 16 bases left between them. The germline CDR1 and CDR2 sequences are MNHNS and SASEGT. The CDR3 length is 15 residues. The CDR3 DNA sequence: TGTGCCAGCAGTGAAGCGCTTAGCAGGGGCGAGGGCTACACCTTC. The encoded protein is CASSEALSRGEGYTF.

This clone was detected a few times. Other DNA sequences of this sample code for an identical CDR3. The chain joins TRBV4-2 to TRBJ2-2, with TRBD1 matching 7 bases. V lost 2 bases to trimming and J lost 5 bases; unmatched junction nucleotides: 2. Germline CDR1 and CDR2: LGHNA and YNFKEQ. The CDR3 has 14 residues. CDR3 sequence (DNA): TGTGCCAGCAGCCAAAGACAGGGAACCGGGGAGCTGTTTTTT. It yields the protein CASSQRQGTGELFF.

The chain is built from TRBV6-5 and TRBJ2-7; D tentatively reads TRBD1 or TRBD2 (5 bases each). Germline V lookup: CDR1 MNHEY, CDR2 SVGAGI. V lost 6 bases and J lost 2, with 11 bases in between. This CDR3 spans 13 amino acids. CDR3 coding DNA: TGTGCCAGCAGCTACGGGGCCCCCTACGAGCAGTACTTC. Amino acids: CASSYGAPYEQYF.

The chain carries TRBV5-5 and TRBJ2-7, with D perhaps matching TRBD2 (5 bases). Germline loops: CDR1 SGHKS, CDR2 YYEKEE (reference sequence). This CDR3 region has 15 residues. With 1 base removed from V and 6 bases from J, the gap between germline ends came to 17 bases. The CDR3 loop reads CASSLKSGERREQYF. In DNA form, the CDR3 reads TGTGCCAGCAGCTTGAAGTCTGGGGAGCGGCGCGAGCAGTACTTC.

CDR3 nucleotides: TGTGCCAGCAGCCAAACCGGGGGTGGGTACGAGCAGTACTTC. Protein sequence: CASSQTGGGYEQYF. The rearrangement uses TRBV14 and TRBJ2-7, with a weak D call TRBD2 (6 bases). The CDR3 totals 14 residues. The V end lost 2 bases, the J end lost 4 bases, and 12 bases lay between the germline ends. The V gene's germline CDR1 is SGHDN and CDR2 FVKESK.

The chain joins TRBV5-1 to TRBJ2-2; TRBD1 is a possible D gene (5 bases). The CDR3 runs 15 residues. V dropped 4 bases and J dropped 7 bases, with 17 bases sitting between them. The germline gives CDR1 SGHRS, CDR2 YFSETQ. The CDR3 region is CASSHDSRYVGELFF. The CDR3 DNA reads TGCGCCAGCAGCCACGACAGCCGATACGTCGGGGAGCTGTTTTTT. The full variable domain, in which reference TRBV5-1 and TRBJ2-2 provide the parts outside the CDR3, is KAGVTQTPRYLIKTRGQQVTLSCSPISGHRSVSWYQQTPGQGLQFLFEYFSETQRNKGNFPGRFSGRQFSNSRSEMNVSTLELGDSALYLCASSHDSRYVGELFFGEGSRLTVL.